One sample yielded the 29 T cell receptor beta chains listed below, sequenced in a study of early T cells in non-severe SARS-CoV-2 infection. TCRdb re-analysed the 5' RACE reads in MiXCR, keeping a single row per CDR3 protein. Of approximately 66,000 distinct CDR3 sequences listed, under 15% were seen once; the top ten hold 4% to 5%. The sample taken for sequencing was whole blood. The receptors come from an adult who was a healthcare worker with PCR-confirmed SARS-CoV-2 infection or an uninfected control (not recorded which).

This clonotype appeared a few times. V is TRBV12-3 or TRBV12-4 and J is TRBJ1-2; D remains unclear. V was pared by 0 bases and J by 2 bases, with 10 bases between. This CDR3 is 15 amino acids long. CDR3: CASSLARVVNYGYTF. The DNA of the CDR3 is TGTGCCAGCAGTTTAGCGCGGGTCGTAAACTATGGCTACACCTTC.

A few counts support this clonotype. The chain employs TRBV12-3 or TRBV12-4 and TRBJ2-6; D gene unclear. V lost 3 bases and J 2 bases, leaving 8 bases between the germline ends. The CDR3 has 15 residues. This CDR3 reads CASSFGDPGANVLTF. In DNA, the CDR3 is TGTGCCAGCAGTTTCGGTGACCCTGGGGCCAACGTCCTGACTTTC.

This clonotype has a handful of counts. The J gene is TRBJ1-1, the V gene TRBV12-5; D remains ambiguous. CDR3 size: 14 residues. The V end was cut by 0 bases, the J end by 6 bases, with 11 bases between. Germline-derived CDR1 and CDR2 are LGHNT and FRNRAP. For the CDR3, the DNA is TGTGCTAGTGGTTTGGTACCTAACAGCGCTGAAGCTTTCTTT. Residues: CASGLVPNSAEAFF.

This clonotype was recorded at least ten times. This rearrangement joins TRBV11-2 to TRBJ2-2; no clear D gene. The CDR3 sequence is 14 residues long. Germline V CDR1 and CDR2: SGHAT, FQNNGV. With 2 bases removed from V and 4 bases from J, the gap between germline ends came to 8 bases. The CDR3 DNA is TGTGCCAGCAGCTTATTGGGCCTCACCGGGGAGCTGTTTTTT. It is translated as CASSLLGLTGELFF.

In this sample, this clonotype turned up many times. The chain couples TRBV7-9 to TRBJ2-1, with D perhaps matching TRBD2 (5 bases). Germline loops: CDR1 SEHNR, CDR2 FQNEAQ (reference sequence). This CDR3 is built from 16 residues. V was pared by 5 bases and J by 7 bases, with 21 bases between. The CDR3 sequence: CASSEEVLARINEQFF. The CDR3 nucleotides are TGTGCCAGCAGCGAGGAGGTTTTAGCGAGGATTAATGAGCAGTTCTTC. Full variable domain (missing parts from reference TRBV7-9 and TRBJ2-1): DTGVSQNPRHKITKRGQNVTFRCDPISEHNRLYWYRQTLGQGPEFLTYFQNEAQLEKSRLLSDRFSAERPKGSFSTLEIQRTEQGDSAMYLCASSEEVLARINEQFFGPGTRLTVL.

The table lists this clonotype with a few counts. This chain links TRBV20-1 with TRBJ1-2, with 9 bases fitting TRBD1. With 5 bases clipped from V and 4 bases from J, the junction kept 11 bases outside the gene matches. This CDR3 comprises 15 residues. Germline V gene sequence: CDR1 DFQATT, CDR2 SNEGSKA (reference sequence). CDR3 in amino acids: CSAGTGWLSRYGYTF. CDR3 in DNA: TGCAGTGCTGGGACAGGGTGGTTATCGCGCTATGGCTACACCTTC.

This clonotype has more than one count but fewer than ten. V and J are TRBV5-4 and TRBJ2-1; 10 positions match TRBD1. V dropped 4 bases and J dropped 6; count of bases not matched to a gene: 7. The CDR3 loop spans 15 amino acids. The germline V gene encodes CDR1 SGHNT and CDR2 YYREEE (reference sequence). For the CDR3, the DNA is TGTGCCAGCAGCCCGACAGGGGGCATAGGCAATGAGCAGTTCTTC. Protein product: CASSPTGGIGNEQFF. Looking up the rest from reference TRBV5-4 and TRBJ2-1 gives the full variable domain: ETGVTQSPTHLIKTRGQQVTLRCSSQSGHNTVSWYQQALGQGPQFIFQYYREEENGRGNFPPRFSGLQFPNYSSELNVNALELDDSALYLCASSPTGGIGNEQFFGPGTRLTVL.

This clonotype was observed many times. This sequence joins TRBV18 and TRBJ1-1; the match to TRBD1 covers 7 bases. CDR3 length equals 14 residues. Germline values: CDR1 KGHSH, CDR2 LQKENI. V lost 4 bases and J lost 6; bases outside the gene matches: 8. The CDR3 region is CASSLRQGVAEAFF. CDR3 coding DNA: TGTGCCAGCTCACTCCGACAGGGAGTGGCTGAAGCTTTCTTT.

This clonotype was seen a handful of times. The genes are TRBV7-2 and TRBJ2-3, with D possibly TRBD2 on 5 matching bases. The germline V and J ends were trimmed by 0 bases and 4 bases, with 11 bases remaining between them. This CDR3 is built from 15 residues. Germline values: CDR1 SGHTA, CDR2 FQGNSA. The CDR3 loop reads CASSLAWESADTQYF. The CDR3 DNA reads as TGTGCCAGCAGCTTAGCATGGGAGTCAGCAGATACGCAGTATTTT.

This clonotype has just one count. V gene TRBV12-3 or TRBV12-4 combines with J gene TRBJ1-2; the D gene is possibly TRBD1 (5 bases). The CDR3 length is 13 residues. V was pared by 6 bases and J by 2 bases, with 10 bases between. CDR3 in amino acids: CASSRTNNYGYTF. CDR3 in DNA: TGTGCCAGCAGCCGGACAAACAACTATGGCTACACCTTC.

There are a few counts of this clonotype. The CDR3 DNA reads TGCGCCAGCAGCCCAGGCTCCGGCAGCACAGATACGCAGTATTTT. Translating gives CASSPGSGSTDTQYF. The chain couples TRBV5-1 to TRBJ2-3, with D unclear. V was pared by 4 bases and J by 0 bases, with 12 bases between. CDR1 SGHRS and CDR2 YFSETQ come from the germline V gene. There are 15 residues in the CDR3.

This clonotype was picked up a small number of times. J is TRBJ1-2 and V is TRBV19, with D perhaps TRBD1 (6 bases). The CDR3 consists of 15 residues. Germline CDR1 and CDR2: LNHDA and SQIVND (reference sequence). The V gene lost 5 bases and the J gene lost 2 bases, with 15 bases spanning the gap. CDR3 coding DNA: TGTGCCAGTAGTCGCCGGGACACTCGGAACTATGGCTACACCTTC. Its protein product is CASSRRDTRNYGYTF.

This clonotype has a count of ten or more. The chain links TRBV7-2 to TRBJ1-3; 7 nucleotides agree with TRBD1. Germline values: CDR1 SGHTA, CDR2 FQGNSA. V was pared by 3 bases and J by 4 bases, with 6 bases of the junction left unmatched. This CDR3 region has 15 residues. CDR3 sequence (DNA): TGTGCCAGCAGCTTTAGCCGGGACAGAGGAAACACCATATATTTT. This codes for CASSFSRDRGNTIYF.

In its sample, this clonotype was seen many times. This sequence joins TRBV7-2 and TRBJ2-3; D might be TRBD2 (5 bases). Germline V lookup: CDR1 SGHTA, CDR2 FQGNSA. This CDR3 is built from 14 residues. V gave up 0 bases and J gave up 4 bases, with 8 bases separating them. The CDR3 spells CASSLAFGADTQYF. The CDR3, as DNA: TGTGCCAGCAGCTTAGCCTTCGGGGCAGATACGCAGTATTTT.

This clonotype came up a few times. The junction departs from the called germline gene at one end, perhaps through a read error. The chain recombines TRBV5-1 with TRBJ1-1; D ambiguous. Germline lookup yields CDR1 SGHRS and CDR2 YFSETQ. This CDR3 contains 17 residues. CDR3 in amino acids: CASSLGEPIIPGSEAFF. The CDR3 DNA follows: TGCGCCAGCAGTTTGGGTGAGCCAATCATCCCCGGTTCTGAAGCTTTCTTT.

This clonotype was counted many times. The genes are TRBV7-9 and TRBJ1-4; D not resolved. V shed 4 bases and J shed 3 bases, with 6 bases lying between them. This CDR3 spans 13 amino acids. Germline lookup yields CDR1 SEHNR and CDR2 FQNEAQ (reference sequence). The chain's CDR3 is CASSSGSNEKLFF. In nucleotides, the CDR3 is TGTGCCAGCAGCTCCGGGTCTAATGAAAAACTGTTTTTT.

Note on this clonotype: A single base separates this from a much larger clone, so it may be a read error. The chain uses TRBV7-2 and TRBJ2-7; the match to TRBD2 covers 7 bases. The V gene's germline CDR1 is SGHTA and CDR2 FQGNSA. J lost 3 bases, V lost 3 bases, and 8 bases had no gene match. The CDR3 length is 15 residues. The CDR3 nucleotides read TGTGCCAGCAGCTTTCGTAGCGGGCGTGACTACGAGCAGTACTTC. It specifies CASSFRSGRDYEQYF.

This clonotype was found a few times. The J gene is TRBJ2-3, the V gene TRBV5-1; 11 positions agree with TRBD2. The CDR3 is 15 amino acids. Germline-derived CDR1 and CDR2 are SGHRS and YFSETQ. V lost 4 bases to trimming and J lost 2 bases; unmatched junction nucleotides: 3. The CDR3 loop reads CASSQLAGVTDTQYF. The CDR3 region has the DNA TGCGCCAGCAGCCAACTAGCGGGGGTCACAGATACGCAGTATTTT. The full variable domain, completed using reference TRBV5-1 and TRBJ2-3, is KAGVTQTPRYLIKTRGQQVTLSCSPISGHRSVSWYQQTPGQGLQFLFEYFSETQRNKGNFPGRFSGRQFSNSRSEMNVSTLELGDSALYLCASSQLAGVTDTQYFGPGTRLTVL.

This clonotype was seen ten or more times. V gene TRBV12-5 combines with J gene TRBJ1-1; D is perhaps TRBD1 (5 bases). Per the germline V gene, CDR1 is LGHNT and CDR2 is FRNRAP. V dropped 8 bases and J dropped 4 bases, with 14 bases sitting between them. This CDR3 is built from 13 residues. CDR3 DNA sequence: TGTGCTAGTAACGGACATCGGGGCACTGAAGCTTTCTTT. This translates into CASNGHRGTEAFF.

This clonotype showed up just a few times. The V and J genes are TRBV29-1 and TRBJ2-1; 9 nucleotides align to TRBD2. The CDR3 extends over 13 amino acids. CDR1 and CDR2 (germline): SQVTM, ANQGSEA. The V segment lost 3 bases and the J segment 8 bases; nucleotides outside the gene matches: 5. The DNA of the CDR3 is TGCAGCGTTGAGCGGGAGGGGGGCTATGAGCAGTTCTTC. Translating gives CSVEREGGYEQFF.

The V gene is TRBV7-2, the J gene TRBJ2-5; 9 bases map to TRBD2. V was pared by 1 base and J by 5 bases, with 5 bases of the junction left unmatched. Germline loops: CDR1 SGHTA, CDR2 FQGNSA. This CDR3 is 15 amino acids long. The CDR3 DNA reads as TGTGCCAGCAGCTTAGACGCGGGGGGGTTGGAGACCCAGTACTTC. Protein product: CASSLDAGGLETQYF.

This clonotype was seen ten or more times. The chain joins TRBV6-5 to TRBJ2-3; D gene unclear. The germline V gene encodes CDR1 MNHEY and CDR2 SVGAGI. V lost 0 bases and J lost 8, with 6 bases in between. This CDR3 spans 12 amino acids. The CDR3 reads CASSYSFGTQYF. In nucleotides, the CDR3 is TGTGCCAGCAGTTACTCATTCGGTACGCAGTATTTT.

This clonotype was observed at least ten times. The chain employs TRBV5-1 and TRBJ2-2, with TRBD2 matching over 11 bases. J gave up 4 bases and V 0 bases, and 5 bases lay outside the gene matches. CDR3 length equals 17 residues. CDR1 and CDR2 from the germline V gene are SGHRS and YFSETQ. In nucleotides, the CDR3 is TGCGCCAGCAGCTTGGTGCTAGCGGGAGGTCGCACCGGGGAGCTGTTTTTT. It specifies CASSLVLAGGRTGELFF.

In this sample, this clonotype turned up many times. The chain is built from TRBV4-3 and TRBJ1-2; D gene ambiguous. Looked up from germline, CDR1 is LGHNA and CDR2 is YSLEER. This CDR3 contains 15 residues. Trimming shortened V by 0 bases and J by 5 bases, and 13 bases separated the two germline ends. The CDR3 nucleotides are TGCGCCAGCAGCCAAGATCCTCAGGTATCTTATGGCTACACCTTC. Translating it yields CASSQDPQVSYGYTF.

This clonotype was observed many times. This chain uses TRBV7-2 with TRBJ2-2; 9 bases map to TRBD2. The CDR3 contains 14 residues. V lost 4 bases to trimming and J lost 7 bases; unmatched junction nucleotides: 4. Germline loops: CDR1 SGHTA, CDR2 FQGNSA. CDR3 amino acids: CASSYSGSYGELFF. For the CDR3, the DNA is TGTGCCAGCAGCTATAGCGGGAGCTACGGGGAGCTGTTTTTT.

The genes are TRBV5-1 and TRBJ2-7; TRBD1 aligns across 10 bases. Germline values: CDR1 SGHRS, CDR2 YFSETQ. The CDR3 is made up of 14 amino acids. Trimming took 4 bases from V and 5 from J; bases not matched to a gene: 6. The CDR3 DNA reads TGCGCCAGCAGCGTGGACAGGGGGGACGACGAGCAGTACTTC. Translation: CASSVDRGDDEQYF.

This chain uses TRBV25-1 with TRBJ2-3; the match to TRBD1 covers 7 bases. V lost 7 bases, J lost 6 bases, and 7 bases stayed unmatched. This CDR3 is 13 amino acids long. Germline V CDR1 and CDR2: MGHDK, SYGVNS. This chain's CDR3 is CASTQTGTDTQYF. The CDR3 region has the DNA TGTGCCAGCACCCAGACAGGGACCGATACGCAGTATTTT.

This clonotype was recorded at least ten times. V usage is TRBV13 and J usage is TRBJ2-3; D unclear. V was trimmed by 3 bases and J by 5 bases, leaving 3 bases between them. The CDR3 spans 11 residues. Germline CDR1 PRHDT, CDR2 FYEKMQ (reference sequence). As DNA, the CDR3 is TGTGCCAGCAGCTTGAGAGATACGCAGTATTTT. Protein product: CASSLRDTQYF.

This clonotype has at least ten counts. The CDR3 protein is CASSQGFPETQYF. The CDR3 DNA sequence: TGTGCCAGCAGCCAGGGGTTTCCAGAGACCCAGTACTTC. The V gene is TRBV3-1, the J gene TRBJ2-5; D not certain. Germline values: CDR1 LGHDT, CDR2 YNNKEL (reference sequence). Trimming left V 3 bases short and J 4 bases short, with 9 bases between. This CDR3 comprises 13 residues.